Below, 28 T cell receptor beta chains from the same sample are listed, as sequenced in a study of blood T cell repertoires in COVID-19. Libraries were prepared by immunoSEQ multiplex PCR; TCRdb keeps only in-frame clonotypes and omits some of them. Of around 150,000 clones detected, around 82% appear once; the ten largest clones hold around 4%. What was sequenced was peripheral blood. The source is a man in his 60s with acute or convalescent COVID-19.

The chain links TRBV29-1 to TRBJ2-2, with a tentative D call TRBD2 (6 bases). CDR1 and CDR2 from the germline V gene are SQVTM and ANQGSEA. V lost 4 bases and J 4 bases, leaving 13 bases between the germline ends. The CDR3 is 14 residues long. The CDR3 here is CSVGAGRSTGELFF. The DNA of the CDR3 is TGCAGCGTTGGCGCGGGACGGAGCACCGGGGAGCTGTTTTTT.

The rearrangement joins TRBV29-1 to TRBJ1-1; no clear D. The CDR3 length is 13 residues. Deletions cut 7 bases from V and 1 base from J, with 13 bases between. Germline V gives CDR1 SQVTM, CDR2 ANQGSEA. This CDR3 reads CSATAGGNTEAFF. As DNA, the CDR3 is TGCAGCGCTACAGCGGGCGGGAACACTGAAGCTTTCTTT.

This chain links TRBV11-1 with TRBJ2-1; D not certain. The V end was cut by 4 bases, the J end by 9 bases, with 10 bases between. Germline CDR1 reads SGHAT; CDR2 reads FQDESV (reference sequence). This CDR3 has 12 residues. As DNA, the CDR3 is TGTGCCAGCAGCTGGTCGCGAGGTGAGCAGTTCTTC. Residues: CASSWSRGEQFF.

The chain combines TRBV3-1 (or the pseudogene TRBV3-2) with TRBJ2-5; TRBD2 matches at 8 bases. The CDR3 loop spans 16 amino acids. Germline-derived CDR1 and CDR2 are LGHDT and YNNKEL (reference sequence). The junction had 5 bases not matched to a gene; V was cut back by 0 bases and J by 2 bases. The CDR3 bases are TGTGCCAGCAGCCAAGATGGCGGGAGGCGACAAGAGACCCAGTACTTC. It codes for CASSQDGGRRQETQYF.

About this clone: An end of the junction does not agree with germline; a read error may underlie this. This rearrangement joins TRBV7-7 to TRBJ2-2, with 14 positions matching TRBD2. Germline V gene sequence: CDR1 SSHAT, CDR2 FNYEAQ (reference sequence). CDR3 length: 17 amino acids. The CDR3, as DNA: TGTGCTAGCAGCTTAGGGACTAGCGGGAGAAACACCGGGGAGCTGTTTTTT. Protein product: CASSLGTSGRNTGELFF. The full variable domain, in which reference TRBV7-7 and TRBJ2-2 provide the parts outside the CDR3, is GAGVSQSPRYKVTKRGQDVTLRCDPISSHATLYWYQQALGQGPEFLTYFNYEAQPDKSGLPSDRFSAERPEGSISTLTIQRTEQRDSAMYRCASSLGTSGRNTGELFFGEGSRLTVL.

The chain uses TRBV19 and TRBJ1-1, with D tentatively TRBD1 (5 bases). Trimming took off 1 base at V and 4 bases at J, with 10 bases between the two ends. This CDR3 is 14 amino acids long. The germline CDR1 and CDR2 sequences are LNHDA and SQIVND (reference sequence). The CDR3 spells CASSIGTGGTEAFF. The CDR3, as DNA: TGTGCCAGTAGTATAGGGACGGGGGGCACTGAAGCTTTCTTT.

The rearrangement uses TRBV29-1 and TRBJ2-3; D may be TRBD1 (7 bases). This CDR3 region has 13 residues. The germline gives CDR1 SQVTM, CDR2 ANQGSEA. V was cut by 6 bases and J by 3 bases, with 13 bases left in between. This chain's CDR3 is CSVAGQLTDTQYF. The CDR3 nucleotides are TGCAGCGTGGCGGGACAGCTTACAGATACGCAGTATTTT.

Turning to this clone: A read error may produce the germline difference seen at one junction end. V gene TRBV9 combines with J gene TRBJ2-1, with 10 bases identical to TRBD2. The CDR3 spans 17 residues. Germline CDR1 SGDLS, CDR2 YYNGEE. The CDR3 is CASSHRWGRAAGGPSIF. The CDR3 DNA sequence: TGTGCCAGCAGTCACCGTTGGGGAAGGGCAGCGGGAGGGCCCTCGATCTTC.

Here the CDR3 reads CSASLRVGTDTQYF. CDR3 sequence (DNA): TGCAGTGCTAGTTTGCGGGTGGGCACAGATACGCAGTATTTT. The chain couples TRBV20-1 to TRBJ2-3; weak D call: TRBD2 (5 bases). This CDR3 is built from 14 residues. Germline V CDR1 and CDR2: DFQATT, SNEGSKA (reference sequence). V lost 3 bases, J lost 1 base, and 11 bases lay in between.

V and J are TRBV11-2 and TRBJ2-2; D might be TRBD1 (5 bases). Between the trimmed V and J ends, which lost 1 base and 1 base, there was a span of 10 bases. The CDR3 consists of 16 residues. The germline V gene encodes CDR1 SGHAT and CDR2 FQNNGV. The CDR3 region is CASSLVGAWNTGELFF. The CDR3 DNA is TGTGCCAGCAGCTTAGTAGGGGCCTGGAACACCGGGGAGCTGTTTTTT.

In regard to this clone: An end of the junction does not agree with germline; a read error may underlie this. The chain combines TRBV14 with TRBJ1-2; 8 bases align to TRBD1. CDR1 and CDR2 from the germline V gene are SGHDN and FVKESK. The CDR3 contains 13 residues. CDR3 DNA: TGTGCCAGCAGCCACGCCAAGGACAGGGAGGGGGTATTC. Translation: CASSHAKDREGVF.

The chain couples TRBV12-3 or TRBV12-4 to TRBJ2-7, with TRBD1 matching over 10 bases. V shed 6 bases, J shed 4 bases, and the junction held 3 bases outside the gene matches. This CDR3 has 13 residues. DNA for the CDR3: TGTGCCAGCAGGGGGACAGGGGCGTACGAGCAGTACTTC. Amino acids: CASRGTGAYEQYF.

This clone turned up a few times. CDR3 region: CASSGLGREYNEQFF. CDR3 in DNA: TGTGCCAGCAGCGGCTTAGGGCGGGAGTACAATGAGCAGTTCTTC. The rearrangement uses TRBV7-9 and TRBJ2-1; 7 nucleotides agree with TRBD2. The V gene's germline CDR1 is SEHNR and CDR2 FQNEAQ (reference sequence). The CDR3 runs to 15 residues. Trimming took 5 bases from V and 4 from J; bases not matched to a gene: 8.

The rearrangement uses TRBV4-1 and TRBJ2-1, with TRBD2 identical over 12 bases. This CDR3 is 16 amino acids long. The germline V gene encodes CDR1 MGHRA and CDR2 YSYEKL. The J segment lost 8 bases and the V segment lost 1 base, leaving 6 bases of the junction unmatched. The CDR3 sequence: CASSQVRLAGVYEQFF. The DNA for the CDR3 is TGCGCCAGCAGCCAAGTGCGACTAGCGGGAGTCTATGAGCAGTTCTTC.

The rearrangement links TRBV19 to TRBJ1-3; D might be TRBD1 (6 bases). The CDR3 has 13 residues. With 6 bases removed from V and 9 bases from J, the gap between germline ends came to 15 bases. CDR1 is LNHDA and CDR2 is SQIVND in the germline V gene (reference sequence). The CDR3: CASSSRGGGTIYF. As DNA, the CDR3 is TGTGCCAGTAGCAGCAGGGGCGGGGGCACCATATATTTT.

This sequence joins TRBV19 and TRBJ2-7, with D perhaps matching TRBD1 (5 bases). Germline CDR1 LNHDA, CDR2 SQIVND (reference sequence). V lost 5 bases and J lost 2, with 19 bases in between. The CDR3 spans 16 residues. In DNA form, the CDR3 reads TGTGCCAGTAGTCCGGTTCATGTGGGGCGTGCCTACGAGCAGTACTTC. It is translated as CASSPVHVGRAYEQYF.

In DNA form, the CDR3 reads TGTGCCACGGCGGGAGGGAGAGATACGCAGTATTTT. It codes for CATAGGRDTQYF. The chain links TRBV28 to TRBJ2-3; 9 positions agree with TRBD2. The CDR3 is 12 amino acids. Germline V gives CDR1 MDHEN, CDR2 SYDVKM. V shed 10 bases and J 5 bases; nucleotides not matched to a gene: 4.

The chain is built from TRBV5-4 and TRBJ2-7; D uncertain. V lost 0 bases and J lost 2, with 15 bases in between. Germline V gene sequence: CDR1 SGHNT, CDR2 YYREEE (reference sequence). The CDR3 length is 16 residues. The chain's CDR3 is CASSLVRPPRPYEQYF. Here the CDR3 DNA reads TGTGCCAGCAGCTTGGTAAGGCCTCCTAGGCCCTACGAGCAGTACTTC.

V is TRBV28 and J is TRBJ2-7; 7 nucleotides align to TRBD1. Unmatched junction bases numbered 14, after V lost 3 bases and J lost 3 bases. Germline loops: CDR1 MDHEN, CDR2 SYDVKM. This CDR3 has 17 residues. The CDR3 loop reads CASSFLGRGLDYYEQYF. CDR3 nucleotide sequence: TGTGCCAGCAGTTTTTTGGGAAGGGGGCTCGACTACTACGAGCAGTACTTC.

CDR3 sequence (DNA): TGTGCCACCAGTGACCCCGGGACAGGGCCTACAGATACGCAGTATTTT. It is translated as CATSDPGTGPTDTQYF. J is TRBJ2-3 and V is TRBV24-1, with 9 bases lining up with TRBD1. Germline assignment: CDR1 KGHDR and CDR2 SFDVKD. The CDR3 loop spans 16 amino acids. Germline trimming cut 4 bases from V and 3 bases from J; bases unmatched to any gene: 7.

CDR3 coding DNA: TGTGCCAGCAGCACGACAGGCTTCCTCCCCTACGAGCAGTACTTC. Protein product: CASSTTGFLPYEQYF. This chain joins TRBV28 and TRBJ2-7, with D possibly TRBD1 on 6 matching bases. Trimming shortened V by 6 bases and J by 2 bases, and 17 bases separated the two germline ends. This CDR3 contains 15 residues. The germline gives CDR1 MDHEN, CDR2 SYDVKM.

This sequence joins TRBV29-1 and TRBJ1-1; 8 bases match TRBD1. V shed 8 bases and J 3 bases; nucleotides not matched to a gene: 8. Per the germline V gene, CDR1 is SQVTM and CDR2 is ANQGSEA. CDR3 length: 13 residues. CDR3 DNA sequence: TGCAGCTATCTCGGACAGGGTGACACTGAAGCTTTCTTT. Residues: CSYLGQGDTEAFF.

The chain joins TRBV6-5 to TRBJ2-3; TRBD2 might be the D (5 bases). The length of the CDR3 is 12 residues. Trimming cost V 8 bases and J 4 bases, with 10 bases left between them. Germline V gene sequence: CDR1 MNHEY, CDR2 SVGAGI. The DNA of the CDR3 is TGTGCCAGCGGACGGAGGCCAGATACGCAGTATTTT. As protein: CASGRRPDTQYF.

The V and J genes are TRBV5-1 and TRBJ2-1, with TRBD2 matching 12 bases. Germline trimming cut 4 bases from V and 6 bases from J; bases unmatched to any gene: 5. CDR3 size: 15 residues. CDR1 and CDR2 (germline): SGHRS, YFSETQ. CDR3 sequence reads: CASSLRTSGTNEQFF. The CDR3 DNA reads as TGCGCCAGCAGCCTCCGGACTAGCGGGACCAATGAGCAGTTCTTC. The full variable domain, with the rest looked up from reference TRBV5-1 and TRBJ2-1, is KAGVTQTPRYLIKTRGQQVTLSCSPISGHRSVSWYQQTPGQGLQFLFEYFSETQRNKGNFPGRFSGRQFSNSRSEMNVSTLELGDSALYLCASSLRTSGTNEQFFGPGTRLTVL.

The rearrangement uses TRBV14 and TRBJ2-2, with TRBD1 matching 7 bases. After removal of 4 bases from V and 1 base from J, the junction contained 3 bases not matched to a gene. Germline V gene data show CDR1 as SGHDN and CDR2 as FVKESK. This CDR3 is 15 amino acids long. The CDR3 is CASSRRTGNTGELFF. The CDR3 DNA follows: TGTGCCAGCAGCCGAAGGACAGGGAACACCGGGGAGCTGTTTTTT.

The CDR3 here is CASSLGGQTGQYF. DNA of the CDR3: TGTGCCAGCAGCTTAGGGGGCCAGACCGGGCAGTACTTC. This chain joins TRBV11-3 and TRBJ2-7; perhaps TRBD1 as D (5 bases). With 1 base removed from V and 9 bases from J, the gap between germline ends came to 13 bases. CDR1 and CDR2 from the germline V gene are SGHNT and YENEEA. This CDR3 comprises 13 residues.

CDR3 bases: TGTGCCAGCTCACCTTTGGGACAGGGGATTGAGGAAAAACTGTTTTTT. This codes for CASSPLGQGIEEKLFF. The chain joins TRBV18 to TRBJ1-4; the match to TRBD1 covers 10 bases. V lost 3 bases, J lost 8 bases, and 9 bases stayed unmatched. In germline, CDR1 is KGHSH, CDR2 LQKENI. The CDR3 is 16 amino acids.

This rearrangement joins TRBV11-2 to TRBJ2-7; tentatively, D is TRBD1 (5 bases). V lost 3 bases, J lost 4 bases, and 13 bases lay in between. CDR1 SGHAT and CDR2 FQNNGV come from the germline V gene. CDR3 length: 14 residues. The CDR3 sequence is CASSLSGFPYEQYF. The CDR3 region has the DNA TGTGCCAGCAGCTTGTCAGGGTTTCCGTACGAGCAGTACTTC. Supplemented by reference TRBV11-2 and TRBJ2-7, the full variable domain reads EAGVAQSPRYKIIEKRQSVAFWCNPISGHATLYWYQQILGQGPKLLIQFQNNGVVDDSQLPKDRFSAERLKGVDSTLKIQPAKLEDSAVYLCASSLSGFPYEQYFGPGTRLTVT.